The T cell receptor (beta chain) under discussion was sequenced for a study of neurological immune-mediated disorders. The cDNA was generated through 5'RACE incorporating 10-nucleotide random UMIs. Each CDR3 protein gets one entry after TCRdb re-called the 5' RACE reads with MiXCR. The repertoire consists of 71,000 or so distinct CDR3 sequences, with roughly an eighth occurring once and the leading ten covering about 4.6%. As to time point: longitudinal time-point 1 (baseline). The starting material, 2 million PBMCs stored at -80 C, gave rise to the unsorted libraries. Ten or more counts support this clonotype. V lost 5 bases to trimming and J lost 1 base, with 15 bases between them. This CDR3 has 14 residues. CDR1 and CDR2 from the germline V gene are SQVTM and ANQGSEA.

This receptor was taken from a female donor with HTLV-1-associated myelopathy (HAM/TSP). Specimen: PBMCs. V and J are TRBV29-1 and TRBJ2-7; TRBD1 might be the D (6 bases). Here the CDR3 reads CSVQQGTGSYEQYF. CDR3 bases: TGCAGCGTTCAACAGGGCACAGGTTCCTACGAGCAGTACTTC.